The entry below describes one TCR beta chain. Its target is not known. Germline values: CDR1 LNHDA, CDR2 SQIVND (reference sequence). The CDR3 spans 16 residues. The V segment lost 2 bases and the J segment 1 base; nucleotides outside the gene matches: 3. Treatment reported: roughly nine-day PBMC culture with coronavirus spike peptide pools or control peptides (ViraFEST assay). This specimen belongs to a study of vaccination and CD4 T cells after COVID-19. The Oncomine TCR Beta short-read assay generated sequence data from the DNA of cultured CD4+ T cells. TCRdb processed the PCR reads anew with MiXCR; each CDR3 protein has one entry. The data show roughly 4,200 distinct CDR3 sequences, 20% seen once.

This receptor was obtained from a human donor who had recovered from COVID-19. Sequencing input: CD4+ T cells from blood, cultured in vitro. The chain has TRBV19 and TRBJ2-3; 10 bases agree with TRBD2. Here the CDR3 reads CASSITGTSGTDTQYF. CDR3 DNA sequence: TGTGCCAGTAGTATAACCGGGACTAGCGGCACAGATACGCAGTATTTT.